The TCR beta chain under discussion was sequenced for a study of shared clonotypes between healthy human individuals. An assay was performed, and its level was deep. Produced via immunoSEQ multiplex PCR; TCRdb's table is partial and in-frame only. The sample includes some 1.5 million clones, 95% to 99% seen only once; the top ten take approximately 0.44%. The study's findings and limits: Rarefaction curves obtained for sorted subsets showed sequencing incomplete despite large depth. Shared clonotypes across all four donors exceeded non-shared ones in generation probability.

Germline CDR1 LNHNV, CDR2 YYDKDF (reference sequence). CDR3 length equals 15 residues. For this clone: The antigen remains undetermined. One junction end disagrees with the germline gene, perhaps due to a read error.

Donors included only healthy HIV-negative adults lacking recent acute infections or vaccinations. The specimen sequenced was naive CD4+ T cells sorted from blood. This sample's subset: CD45RA+ positively selected. V is TRBV15 and J is TRBJ2-7, with D perhaps matching TRBD2 (6 bases). The origin of this receptor is a man aged 25-45 years in good health. The CDR3 nucleotides are TGTGCCACCAGCAGAGGGGATGGGGACTCCAACGAGCAGTACTTC. Protein product: CATSRGDGDSNEQYF.